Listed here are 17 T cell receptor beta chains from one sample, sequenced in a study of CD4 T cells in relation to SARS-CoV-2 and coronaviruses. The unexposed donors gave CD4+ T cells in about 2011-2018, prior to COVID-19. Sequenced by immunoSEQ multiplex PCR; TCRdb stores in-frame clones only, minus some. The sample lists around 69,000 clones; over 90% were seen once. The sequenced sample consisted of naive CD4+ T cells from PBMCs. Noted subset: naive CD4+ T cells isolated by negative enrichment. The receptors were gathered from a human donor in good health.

CDR3 in DNA: TGTGCCAGCAGCCTTGGTAGGCGGAGAAATTCACCCCTCCACTTT. Its protein product is CASSLGRRRNSPLHF. This chain links TRBV6-5 with TRBJ1-6; D call uncertain. The germline V gene encodes CDR1 MNHEY and CDR2 SVGAGI. The CDR3 has 15 amino acids. Trimming removed 6 bases at V and 7 bases at J, with 16 bases between.

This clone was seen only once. Here the CDR3 DNA reads TGTGCCAGCTCACCCCGGGACCAGGGGCGGCAGTACTTC. Translation: CASSPRDQGRQYF. This chain links TRBV18 with TRBJ2-7; a weak D match, TRBD1 (6 bases). Germline CDR1 is KGHSH and CDR2 is LQKENI. V lost 3 bases and J 9 bases, leaving 15 bases between the germline ends. The CDR3 spans 13 residues.

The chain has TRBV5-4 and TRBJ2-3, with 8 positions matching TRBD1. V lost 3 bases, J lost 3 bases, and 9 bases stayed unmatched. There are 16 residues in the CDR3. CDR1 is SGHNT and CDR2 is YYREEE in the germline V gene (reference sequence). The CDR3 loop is CASSYPRGQGTDTQYF. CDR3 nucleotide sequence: TGTGCCAGCAGCTACCCCAGGGGGCAGGGAACAGATACGCAGTATTTT.

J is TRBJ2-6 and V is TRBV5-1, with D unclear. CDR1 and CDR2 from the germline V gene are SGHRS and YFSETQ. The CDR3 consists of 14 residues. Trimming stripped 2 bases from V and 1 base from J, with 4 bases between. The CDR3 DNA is TGCGCCAGCAGCTTCGGTTCTGGGGCCAACGTCCTGACTTTC. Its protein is CASSFGSGANVLTF.

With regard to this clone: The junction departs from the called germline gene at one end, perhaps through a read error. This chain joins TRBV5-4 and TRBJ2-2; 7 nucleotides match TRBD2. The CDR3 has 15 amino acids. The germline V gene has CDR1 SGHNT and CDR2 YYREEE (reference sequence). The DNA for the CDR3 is TGTGCCAGCAGCCTTGGACTAGGGAACATCGGGGAGCTGTTTTTT. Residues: CASSLGLGNIGELFF.

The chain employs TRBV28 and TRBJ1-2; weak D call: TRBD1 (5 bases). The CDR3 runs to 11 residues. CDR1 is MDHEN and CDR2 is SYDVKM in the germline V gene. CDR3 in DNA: TGTGCTTGGGGGACTAACTATGGCTACACCTTC. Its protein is CAWGTNYGYTF.

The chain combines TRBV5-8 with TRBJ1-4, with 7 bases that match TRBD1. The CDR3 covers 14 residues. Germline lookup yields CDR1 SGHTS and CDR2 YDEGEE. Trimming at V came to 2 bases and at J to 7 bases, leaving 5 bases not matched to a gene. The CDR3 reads CASSFSQGVEKLFF. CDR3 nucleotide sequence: TGTGCCAGCAGCTTCTCGCAGGGGGTTGAAAAACTGTTTTTT.

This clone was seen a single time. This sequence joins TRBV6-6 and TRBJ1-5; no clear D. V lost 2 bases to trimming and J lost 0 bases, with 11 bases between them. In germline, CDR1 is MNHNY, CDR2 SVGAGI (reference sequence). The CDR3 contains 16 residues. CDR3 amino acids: CASSYQAGFSNQPQHF. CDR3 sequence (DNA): TGTGCCAGCAGTTACCAAGCCGGGTTTAGCAATCAGCCCCAGCATTTT.

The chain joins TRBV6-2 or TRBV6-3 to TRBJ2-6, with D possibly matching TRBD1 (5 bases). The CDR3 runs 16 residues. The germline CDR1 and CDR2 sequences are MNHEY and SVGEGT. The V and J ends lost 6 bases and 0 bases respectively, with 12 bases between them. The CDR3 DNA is TGTGCCAGCAGCCGCCCAGGGTCCTCTGGGGCCAACGTCCTGACTTTC. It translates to CASSRPGSSGANVLTF.

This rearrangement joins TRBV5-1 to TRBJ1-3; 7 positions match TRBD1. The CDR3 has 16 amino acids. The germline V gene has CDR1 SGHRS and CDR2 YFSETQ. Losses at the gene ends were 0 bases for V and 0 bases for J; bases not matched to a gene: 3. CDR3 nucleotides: TGCGCCAGCAGCTTGGGGGACAGATCCTCTGGAAACACCATATATTTT. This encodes CASSLGDRSSGNTIYF. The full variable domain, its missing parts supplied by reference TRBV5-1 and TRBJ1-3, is KAGVTQTPRYLIKTRGQQVTLSCSPISGHRSVSWYQQTPGQGLQFLFEYFSETQRNKGNFPGRFSGRQFSNSRSEMNVSTLELGDSALYLCASSLGDRSSGNTIYFGEGSWLTVV.

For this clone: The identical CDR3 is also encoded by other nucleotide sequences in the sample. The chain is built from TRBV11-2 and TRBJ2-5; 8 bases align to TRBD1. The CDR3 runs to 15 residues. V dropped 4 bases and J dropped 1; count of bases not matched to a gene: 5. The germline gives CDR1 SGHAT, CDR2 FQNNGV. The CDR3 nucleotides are TGTGCCAGCAGCTCAGGGGGCCTATCCCAAGAGACCCAGTACTTC. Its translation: CASSSGGLSQETQYF.

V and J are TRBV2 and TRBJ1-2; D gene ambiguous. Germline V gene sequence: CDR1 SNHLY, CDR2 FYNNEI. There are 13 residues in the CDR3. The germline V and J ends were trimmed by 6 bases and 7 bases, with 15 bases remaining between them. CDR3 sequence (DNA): TGTGCCAGCAGAAGCTCGACACCGAGTGGCTACACCTTC. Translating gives CASRSSTPSGYTF.

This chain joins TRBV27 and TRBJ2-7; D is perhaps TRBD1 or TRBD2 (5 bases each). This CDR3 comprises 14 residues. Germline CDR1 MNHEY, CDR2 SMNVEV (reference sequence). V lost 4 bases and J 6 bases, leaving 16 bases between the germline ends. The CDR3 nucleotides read TGTGCCAGCAGTTCCGGGACCCATAGGAGCGAGCAGTACTTC. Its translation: CASSSGTHRSEQYF.

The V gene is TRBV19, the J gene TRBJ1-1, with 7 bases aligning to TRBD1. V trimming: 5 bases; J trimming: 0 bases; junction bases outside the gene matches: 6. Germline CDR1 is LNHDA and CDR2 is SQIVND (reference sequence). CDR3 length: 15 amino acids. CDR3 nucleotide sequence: TGTGCCAGTAGTCCTGGACAGGCCATGAACACTGAAGCTTTCTTT. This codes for CASSPGQAMNTEAFF.

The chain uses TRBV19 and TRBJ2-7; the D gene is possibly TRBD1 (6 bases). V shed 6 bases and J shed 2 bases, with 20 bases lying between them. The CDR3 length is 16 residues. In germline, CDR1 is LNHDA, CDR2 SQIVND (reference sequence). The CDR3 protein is CASRYTGLAQPYEQYF. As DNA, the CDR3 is TGTGCCAGTAGGTATACAGGGTTAGCCCAGCCCTACGAGCAGTACTTC.

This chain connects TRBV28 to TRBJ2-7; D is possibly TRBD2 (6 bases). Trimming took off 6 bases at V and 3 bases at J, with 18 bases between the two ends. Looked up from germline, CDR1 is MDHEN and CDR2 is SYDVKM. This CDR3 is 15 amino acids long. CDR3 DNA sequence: TGTGCCAGCAGACCACGGGAGCCGGTGCGCTACGAGCAGTACTTC. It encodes CASRPREPVRYEQYF.

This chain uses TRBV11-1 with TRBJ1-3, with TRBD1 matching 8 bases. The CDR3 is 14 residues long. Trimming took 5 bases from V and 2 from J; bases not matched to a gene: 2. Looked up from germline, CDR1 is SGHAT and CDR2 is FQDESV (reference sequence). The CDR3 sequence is CASSRTGTGNTIYF. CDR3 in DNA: TGTGCCAGCAGCCGGACAGGGACTGGAAACACCATATATTTT.